Shown below are 32 T cell receptor beta chains from a single sample sequenced in a study of CXCR3-negative and CXCR3-positive naive CD8 T cells. Through 5' RACE with UMI labels, the TRB cDNA libraries were prepared. TCRdb reanalyzed the 5' RACE reads and collapses them to one entry per CDR3 protein, without DNA. In all, the sample yields around 140,000 distinct CDR3 sequences. Sequenced sample: naive CXCR3- CD8+ T cells from blood. Stated subset: CD45RO-CCR7+CD27+CD95- naive CD8+ T cells lacking CXCR3 (TNR3-). The receptor source for this set is a human donor in good health. Some clones in this sample may be carry-over from other donors' samples.

The chain is built from TRBV10-3 and TRBJ2-7; lacking DNA, the TRBD1 call made by TCRdb goes unchecked. Germline-derived CDR1 and CDR2 are ENHRY and SYGVKD. The CDR3 runs 18 residues. CDR3 residues: CAISEAGETGAIPGEQYF.

The V call is TRBV5-1, the J call TRBJ1-2; TCRdb indicates TRBD1, and absent DNA this call remains unverified. This CDR3 has 16 amino acids. Germline CDR1 SGHRS, CDR2 YFSETQ. This chain's CDR3 is CASSFSGGGGANGYTF.

The rearrangement links TRBV5-1 to TRBJ2-1; TCRdb designates TRBD1, a call that cannot be tested without DNA. CDR3 length: 18 residues. Germline V CDR1 and CDR2: SGHRS, YFSETQ. CDR3 residues: CASSWPPGAGRNYNEQFF.

J is TRBJ2-1 and V is TRBV29-1; as DNA is missing, the TRBD1 call by TCRdb cannot be tested. The CDR3 sequence is 14 residues long. Looked up from germline, CDR1 is SQVTM and CDR2 is ANQGSEA. Here the CDR3 reads CSAEDRENYNEQFF.

The chain combines TRBV4-2 with TRBJ2-3. There are 15 residues in the CDR3. Germline-derived CDR1 and CDR2 are LGHNA and YNFKEQ. CDR3 amino acids: CASSQEVFSTDTQYF.

The chain combines TRBV25-1 with TRBJ1-1; TCRdb names TRBD1, which stays unverified in the absence of DNA. The CDR3 covers 12 residues. Germline V lookup: CDR1 MGHDK, CDR2 SYGVNS. This CDR3 reads CASRQANTEAFF.

The chain links TRBV7-9 to TRBJ1-2. This CDR3 contains 14 residues. Germline V gene sequence: CDR1 SEHNR, CDR2 FQNEAQ (reference sequence). CDR3 sequence reads: CASSLDSSYYGYTF.

The rearrangement joins TRBV28 to TRBJ2-4. The CDR3 consists of 14 residues. Germline lookup yields CDR1 MDHEN and CDR2 SYDVKM. CDR3 in amino acids: CASSFLSAKNIQYF.

This chain uses TRBV29-1 with TRBJ2-5; TCRdb selects TRBD1, and the lack of DNA leaves this call unchecked. Germline values: CDR1 SQVTM, CDR2 ANQGSEA. The CDR3 spans 11 residues. CDR3 sequence reads: CSRLWGETQYF.

V and J are TRBV27 and TRBJ2-7. This CDR3 comprises 14 residues. CDR1 and CDR2 from the germline V gene are MNHEY and SMNVEV (reference sequence). The CDR3 region is CASSFGVAPYEQYF.

CDR3 region: CAFSLAGGPDEQFF. The V gene is TRBV7-6, the J gene TRBJ2-1; TCRdb's D call, TRBD2, is unchecked because there is no DNA. This CDR3 has 14 amino acids. Germline assignment: CDR1 SGHVS and CDR2 FNYEAQ.

The chain has TRBV20-1 and TRBJ2-1. Germline V gene data show CDR1 as DFQATT and CDR2 as SNEGSKA (reference sequence). CDR3 length: 15 residues. This chain's CDR3 is CSARHDMSSYNEQFF.

This chain connects TRBV7-9 to TRBJ2-1. This CDR3 has 13 amino acids. In germline, CDR1 is SEHNR, CDR2 FQNEAQ (reference sequence). The CDR3 sequence is CASSLAGSNEQFF.

J is TRBJ1-1 and V is TRBV20-1; absent DNA, TCRdb's TRBD1 call cannot be checked. Germline loops: CDR1 DFQATT, CDR2 SNEGSKA (reference sequence). There are 14 residues in the CDR3. The CDR3 region is CSARDRGGYTEAFF.

The chain links TRBV29-1 to TRBJ2-3; TCRdb picks TRBD1, but there is no DNA to check that call. The CDR3 length is 14 residues. Per germline, CDR1 SQVTM and CDR2 ANQGSEA. Here the CDR3 reads CSVERGYGTDTQYF.

The gene calls are TRBV25-1 and TRBJ2-7. The germline V gene encodes CDR1 MGHDK and CDR2 SYGVNS. This CDR3 region has 15 residues. The CDR3 loop is CASSGWSEKTYEQYF.

J is TRBJ2-1 and V is TRBV29-1; TCRdb names TRBD2, which stays unverified in the absence of DNA. The length of the CDR3 is 14 residues. In germline, CDR1 is SQVTM, CDR2 ANQGSEA. The CDR3: CSVEGTITYNEQFF.

CDR3: CASSPLYEQGEQFF. The V gene is TRBV4-2, the J gene TRBJ2-1. The CDR3 sequence is 14 residues long. CDR1 is LGHNA and CDR2 is YNFKEQ in the germline V gene.

V is TRBV29-1 and J is TRBJ1-2. CDR1 is SQVTM, CDR2 ANQGSEA, per germline. The CDR3 is 14 residues long. Here the CDR3 reads CSVGEDGDPYGYTF. The entire variable domain, with the rest obtained from reference TRBV29-1 and TRBJ1-2, is as follows: SAVISQKPSRDICQRGTSLTIQCQVDSQVTMMFWYRQQPGQSLTLIATANQGSEATYESGFVIDKFPISRPNLTFSTLTVSNMSPEDSSIYLCSVGEDGDPYGYTFGSGTRLTVV.

This sequence joins TRBV20-1 and TRBJ2-7; the TCRdb call, TRBD1, lacks DNA for checking. The CDR3 extends over 13 amino acids. In germline, CDR1 is DFQATT, CDR2 SNEGSKA (reference sequence). The CDR3 sequence: CSARDRGRPGWYF.

The rearrangement uses TRBV4-1 and TRBJ2-6; lacking DNA, the TRBD1 call made by TCRdb goes unchecked. The CDR3 covers 22 residues. CDR1 and CDR2 (germline): MGHRA, YSYEKL. The CDR3 loop is CASSQDSFFRAAYSSGANVLTF.

V gene TRBV24-1 combines with J gene TRBJ2-2. The V gene's germline CDR1 is KGHDR and CDR2 SFDVKD. CDR3 length: 12 residues. Here the CDR3 reads CATSGNPGELFF.

The chain is built from TRBV29-1 and TRBJ2-7; TCRdb's D call of TRBD1 is untestable without DNA. Germline V CDR1 and CDR2: SQVTM, ANQGSEA. CDR3 length: 14 residues. The chain's CDR3 is CSVPKGGDSYEQYF.

The J gene is TRBJ2-2, the V gene TRBV6-2 or TRBV6-3; there is no DNA to check the TCRdb D call of TRBD1. CDR1 MNHEY and CDR2 SVGEGT come from the germline V gene. The CDR3 has 15 amino acids. The CDR3 loop is CASRKDRGNTGELFF.

J is TRBJ2-7 and V is TRBV5-1; TCRdb picks TRBD2, but there is no DNA to check that call. The CDR3 has 17 amino acids. Germline V gene sequence: CDR1 SGHRS, CDR2 YFSETQ. The CDR3 here is CASSLDGDVLPPYEQYF.

The J gene is TRBJ2-7, the V gene TRBV4-3; there is no DNA to check the TCRdb D call of TRBD1. The CDR3 consists of 16 residues. CDR1 is LGHNA and CDR2 is YSLEER in the germline V gene. The CDR3 here is CASSQDVVRGTYEQYF.

The genes are TRBV18 and TRBJ2-1; the D call of TRBD2 rests on TCRdb alone, since no DNA is present to check it. In germline, CDR1 is KGHSH, CDR2 LQKENI. The CDR3 consists of 16 residues. CDR3 protein: CASSPPTSGGANEQFF.

The chain employs TRBV28 and TRBJ1-5. This CDR3 has 11 amino acids. Germline V lookup: CDR1 MDHEN, CDR2 SYDVKM. The CDR3 sequence: CASSLGQPQHF. Drawing the rest from reference TRBV28 and TRBJ1-5, the complete variable domain is DVKVTQSSRYLVKRTGEKVFLECVQDMDHENMFWYRQDPGLGLRLIYFSYDVKMKEKGDIPEGYSVSREKKERFSLILESASTNQTSMYLCASSLGQPQHFGDGTRLSIL.

The V and J genes are TRBV28 and TRBJ2-7; lacking DNA, the TRBD1 call made by TCRdb goes unchecked. The CDR3 covers 18 residues. Germline V gives CDR1 MDHEN, CDR2 SYDVKM. CDR3 sequence reads: CASSPPTTGGPRSYEQYF.

This chain connects TRBV5-1 to TRBJ2-1; checking the TCRdb D call of TRBD1 is not possible without DNA. Germline V gene lookup returns CDR1 SGHRS and CDR2 YFSETQ. The CDR3 sequence is 20 residues long. The CDR3: CASSLGSGTYTSSSYNEQFF.

The CDR3 loop reads CASSFTPLIAGEGNEQFF. The chain uses TRBV11-2 and TRBJ2-1; there is no DNA to check the TCRdb D call of TRBD2. The CDR3 has 18 residues. Germline loops: CDR1 SGHAT, CDR2 FQNNGV. The whole variable domain, filled in from reference TRBV11-2 and TRBJ2-1, reads EAGVAQSPRYKIIEKRQSVAFWCNPISGHATLYWYQQILGQGPKLLIQFQNNGVVDDSQLPKDRFSAERLKGVDSTLKIQPAKLEDSAVYLCASSFTPLIAGEGNEQFFGPGTRLTVL.

This rearrangement joins TRBV28 to TRBJ1-5; TCRdb's D call, TRBD1, is unchecked because there is no DNA. The CDR3 is 16 amino acids. Looked up from germline, CDR1 is MDHEN and CDR2 is SYDVKM. This CDR3 reads CASSSRTGGNNQPQHF.